The 8 T cell receptor beta chains presented below share a single source sample, sequenced in a study of cytomegalovirus exposure and HLA in healthy donors (dated by TCRdb to about 2017). Libraries were prepared through the immunoSEQ multiplex PCR assay. This is the immuneACCESS table as TCRdb keeps it, with only in-frame sequences that have V and J called. A part of the clones is gone; compared with another copy, unresolved V genes explain less than half, and the rest is unexplained. This sample comprises about 56,000 clones, 93% of them detected only once. The ten largest clones capture approximately 1.7% of the sample. What was sequenced was PBMCs. These receptors were obtained from a woman between 18 and 30 years old in good health and CMV-seropositive.

The chain links TRBV25-1 to TRBJ1-4; 8 bases align to TRBD1. CDR1 is MGHDK, CDR2 SYGVNS, per germline. This CDR3 is 14 amino acids long. J was trimmed by 5 bases and V by 7 bases; bases with no gene match: 6. This CDR3 is CASTGGDRNEKLFF. CDR3 nucleotides: TGTGCCAGCACCGGCGGGGACAGGAATGAAAAACTGTTTTTT.

J is TRBJ2-3 and V is TRBV6-5, with D maybe TRBD1 (5 bases). The germline V gene encodes CDR1 MNHEY and CDR2 SVGAGI. V lost 8 bases and J 1 base, leaving 13 bases between the germline ends. The CDR3 runs 14 residues. CDR3 sequence: CASSGAIGTDTQYF. In DNA, the CDR3 is TGTGCCAGCTCTGGGGCTATCGGCACAGATACGCAGTATTTT.

V and J are TRBV4-1 and TRBJ1-2, with D tentatively TRBD1 (5 bases). This CDR3 spans 15 amino acids. Germline assignment: CDR1 MGHRA and CDR2 YSYEKL. Trimming removed 4 bases at V and 5 bases at J, with 17 bases between. CDR3 bases: TGCGCCAGCAGCCGAGGGACTGGGGAGGAGTATGGCTACACCTTC. Translated, it gives CASSRGTGEEYGYTF.

The J gene is TRBJ2-1, the V gene TRBV7-6, with 7 bases lining up with TRBD2. Germline lookup yields CDR1 SGHVS and CDR2 FNYEAQ. The V segment lost 0 bases and the J segment 5 bases; nucleotides outside the gene matches: 7. The CDR3 has 16 amino acids. This CDR3 reads CASSLAGRVANNEQFF. In nucleotides, the CDR3 is TGTGCCAGCAGCTTAGCAGGGAGGGTAGCTAACAATGAGCAGTTCTTC. Full variable domain (outside the CDR3, taken from reference TRBV7-6 and TRBJ2-1): GAGVSQSPRYKVTKRGQDVALRCDPISGHVSLYWYRQALGQGPEFLTYFNYEAQQDKSGLPNDRFSAERPEGSISTLTIQRTEQRDSAMYRCASSLAGRVANNEQFFGPGTRLTVL.

The chain combines TRBV27 with TRBJ1-1, with TRBD1 as a possible D gene (5 bases). CDR3 length: 13 residues. V was clipped by 5 bases and J by 4 bases, with 11 bases between them. Looked up from germline, CDR1 is MNHEY and CDR2 is SMNVEV (reference sequence). The CDR3 sequence is CASSIGGGTEAFF. The CDR3 nucleotides read TGTGCCAGCAGTATCGGGGGTGGCACTGAAGCTTTCTTT.

The chain recombines TRBV7-3 with TRBJ1-5; D gene unclear. Trimming stripped 5 bases from V and 5 bases from J, with 10 bases between. CDR3 length: 13 residues. Germline V gives CDR1 SGHTA, CDR2 FQGTGA. In nucleotides, the CDR3 is TGTGCCAGCAGCCGCGAGAGAGATCAGCCCCAGCATTTT. This encodes CASSRERDQPQHF.

The rearrangement joins TRBV27 to TRBJ2-4; D remains unclear. Trimming took 8 bases from V and 9 from J, leaving 14 bases between them. CDR1 and CDR2 (germline): MNHEY, SMNVEV (reference sequence). The CDR3 spans 12 residues. CDR3: CASASFYGIQYF. The CDR3, as DNA: TGTGCCAGCGCCAGTTTTTATGGCATTCAGTACTTC.

The rearrangement links TRBV6-5 to TRBJ2-3; 7 bases align to TRBD1. Germline loops: CDR1 MNHEY, CDR2 SVGAGI. V lost 5 bases, J lost 2 bases, and 4 bases stayed unmatched. The CDR3 extends over 14 amino acids. In DNA, the CDR3 is TGTGCCAGCAGTCTTGGGACAGACACAGATACGCAGTATTTT. This gives the protein CASSLGTDTDTQYF.